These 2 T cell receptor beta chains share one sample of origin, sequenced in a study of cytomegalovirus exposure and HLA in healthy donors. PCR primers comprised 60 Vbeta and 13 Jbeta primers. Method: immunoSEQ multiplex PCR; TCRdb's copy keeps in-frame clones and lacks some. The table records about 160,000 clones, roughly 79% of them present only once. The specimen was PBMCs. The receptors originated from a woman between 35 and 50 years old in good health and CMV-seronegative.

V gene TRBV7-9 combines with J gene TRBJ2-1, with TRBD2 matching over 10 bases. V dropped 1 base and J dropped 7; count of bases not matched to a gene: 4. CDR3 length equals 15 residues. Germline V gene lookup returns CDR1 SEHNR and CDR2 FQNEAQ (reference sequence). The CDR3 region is CASSLVLAGVNEQFF. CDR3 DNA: TGTGCCAGCAGCTTAGTCCTAGCGGGAGTAAATGAGCAGTTCTTC. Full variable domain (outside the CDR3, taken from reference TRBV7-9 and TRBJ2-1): DTGVSQNPRHKITKRGQNVTFRCDPISEHNRLYWYRQTLGQGPEFLTYFQNEAQLEKSRLLSDRFSAERPKGSFSTLEIQRTEQGDSAMYLCASSLVLAGVNEQFFGPGTRLTVL.

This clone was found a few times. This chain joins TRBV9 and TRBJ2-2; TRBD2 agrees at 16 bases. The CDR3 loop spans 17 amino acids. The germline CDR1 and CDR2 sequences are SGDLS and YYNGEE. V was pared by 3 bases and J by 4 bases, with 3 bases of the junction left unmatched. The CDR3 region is CASSAGLAGGGTGELFF. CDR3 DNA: TGTGCCAGCAGCGCGGGACTAGCGGGAGGGGGCACCGGGGAGCTGTTTTTT.